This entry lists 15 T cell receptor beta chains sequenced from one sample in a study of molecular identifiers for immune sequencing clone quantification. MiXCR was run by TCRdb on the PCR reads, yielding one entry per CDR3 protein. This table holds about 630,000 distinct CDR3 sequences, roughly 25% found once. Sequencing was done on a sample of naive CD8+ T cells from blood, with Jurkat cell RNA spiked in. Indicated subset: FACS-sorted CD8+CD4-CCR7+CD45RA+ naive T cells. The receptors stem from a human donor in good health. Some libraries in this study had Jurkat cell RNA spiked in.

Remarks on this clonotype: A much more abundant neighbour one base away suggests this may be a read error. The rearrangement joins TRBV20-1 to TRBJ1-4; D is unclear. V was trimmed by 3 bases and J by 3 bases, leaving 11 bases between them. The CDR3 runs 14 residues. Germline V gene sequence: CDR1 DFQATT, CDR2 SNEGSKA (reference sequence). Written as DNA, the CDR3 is TGCAGTGCTAGGCCCAGATACTCTAATGAAAAACTGTTTTTT. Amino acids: CSARPRYSNEKLFF.

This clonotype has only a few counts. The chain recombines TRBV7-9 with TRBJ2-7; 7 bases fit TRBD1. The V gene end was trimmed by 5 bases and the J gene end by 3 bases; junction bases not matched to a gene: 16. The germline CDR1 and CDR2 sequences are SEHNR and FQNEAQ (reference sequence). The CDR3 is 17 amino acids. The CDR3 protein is CASSPLGLGQGDYEQYF. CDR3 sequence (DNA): TGTGCCAGCAGCCCCCTCGGGTTGGGGCAGGGGGACTACGAGCAGTACTTC.

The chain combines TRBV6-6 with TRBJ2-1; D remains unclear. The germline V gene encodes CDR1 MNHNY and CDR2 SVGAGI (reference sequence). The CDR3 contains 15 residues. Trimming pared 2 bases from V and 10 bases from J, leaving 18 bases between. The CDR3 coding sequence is TGTGCCAGCAGTTACCCGTACCGGGTCGCCGAGGAGCAGTTCTTC. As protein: CASSYPYRVAEEQFF.

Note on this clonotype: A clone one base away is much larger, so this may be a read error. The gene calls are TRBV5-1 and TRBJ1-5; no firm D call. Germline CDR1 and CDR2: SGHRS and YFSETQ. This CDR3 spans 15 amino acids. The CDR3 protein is CASSPAPGSYQPQHF. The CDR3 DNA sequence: TGCGCCAGCAGCCCCGCTCCGGGTAGCTATCAGCCCCAGCATTTT.

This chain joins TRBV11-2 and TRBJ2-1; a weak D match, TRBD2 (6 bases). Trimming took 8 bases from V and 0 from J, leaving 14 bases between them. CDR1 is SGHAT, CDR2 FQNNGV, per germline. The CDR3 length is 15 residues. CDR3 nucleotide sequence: TGTGCCAGCCGCCCGGGAGACAGCTCCTACAATGAGCAGTTCTTC. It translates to CASRPGDSSYNEQFF.

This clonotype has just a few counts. For the CDR3, the DNA is TGTGCCAGCAGTTACAATATGGGGACGAACACTGAAGCTTTCTTT. Encoded protein: CASSYNMGTNTEAFF. The chain links TRBV6-2 or TRBV6-3 to TRBJ1-1, with D tentatively TRBD1 (5 bases). The V gene's germline CDR1 is MNHEY and CDR2 SVGEGT. Trimming shortened V by 2 bases and J by 1 base, and 11 bases separated the two germline ends. The length of the CDR3 is 15 residues.

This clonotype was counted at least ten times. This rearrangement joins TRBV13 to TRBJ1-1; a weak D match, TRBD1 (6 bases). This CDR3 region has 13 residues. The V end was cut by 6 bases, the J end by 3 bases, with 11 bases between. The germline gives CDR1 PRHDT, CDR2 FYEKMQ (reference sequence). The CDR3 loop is CASSSQGYTEAFF. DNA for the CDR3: TGTGCCAGCAGTTCACAGGGTTACACTGAAGCTTTCTTT.

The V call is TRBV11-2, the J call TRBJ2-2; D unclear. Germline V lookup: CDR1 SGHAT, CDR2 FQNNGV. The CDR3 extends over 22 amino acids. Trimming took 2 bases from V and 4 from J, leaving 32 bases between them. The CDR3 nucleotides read TGTGCCAGCAGCTTATCCGCGATCGCGGCTGTCAGGCAGATCGGCCCCACCGGGGAGCTGTTTTTT. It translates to CASSLSAIAAVRQIGPTGELFF.

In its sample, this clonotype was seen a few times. As DNA, the CDR3 is TGTGCCAGCAGCGGGACAGGGGCCAATGAGCAGTTCTTC. Translating it yields CASSGTGANEQFF. This chain connects TRBV9 to TRBJ2-1, with 9 bases lining up with TRBD1. The J segment lost 6 bases and the V segment lost 3 bases, leaving 1 base of the junction unmatched. From germline, CDR1 is SGDLS and CDR2 YYNGEE. The CDR3 extends over 13 amino acids.

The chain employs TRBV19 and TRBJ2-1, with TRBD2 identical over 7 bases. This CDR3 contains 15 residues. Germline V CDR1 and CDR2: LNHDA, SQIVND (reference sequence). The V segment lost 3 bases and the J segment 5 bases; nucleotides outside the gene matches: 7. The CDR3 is CASSIMSSGNNEQFF. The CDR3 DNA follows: TGTGCCAGTAGTATTATGTCTAGCGGCAACAATGAGCAGTTCTTC. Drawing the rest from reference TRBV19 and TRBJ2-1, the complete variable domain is DGGITQSPKYLFRKEGQNVTLSCEQNLNHDAMYWYRQDPGQGLRLIYYSQIVNDFQKGDIAEGYSVSREKKESFPLTVTSAQKNPTAFYLCASSIMSSGNNEQFFGPGTRLTVL.

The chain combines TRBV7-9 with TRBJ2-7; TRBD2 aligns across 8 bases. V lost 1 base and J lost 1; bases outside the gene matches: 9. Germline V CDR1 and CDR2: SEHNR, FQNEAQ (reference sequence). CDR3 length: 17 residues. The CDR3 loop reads CASSLVQRGPLSYEQYF. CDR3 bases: TGTGCCAGCAGCTTAGTCCAGCGGGGGCCTCTTTCCTACGAGCAGTACTTC.

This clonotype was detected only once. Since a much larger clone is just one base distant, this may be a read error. CDR3 DNA: TGCAGTGCTAGAGATCTCAGCCTAGCAGGCTACGAGCAGTACTTC. This sequence encodes CSARDLSLAGYEQYF. V is TRBV20-1 and J is TRBJ2-7, with a possible D match to TRBD2 (5 bases). V dropped 0 bases and J dropped 3 bases, with 15 bases sitting between them. Germline CDR1 DFQATT, CDR2 SNEGSKA (reference sequence). The CDR3 totals 15 residues.

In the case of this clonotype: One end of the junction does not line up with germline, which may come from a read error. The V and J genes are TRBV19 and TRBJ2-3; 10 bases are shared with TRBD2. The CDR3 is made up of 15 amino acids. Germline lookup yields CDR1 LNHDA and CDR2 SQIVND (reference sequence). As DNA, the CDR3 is TGTGCCAGTACCCCACTAGCGGGGTACACAGATAAGCAGTATTTT. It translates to CASTPLAGYTDKQYF. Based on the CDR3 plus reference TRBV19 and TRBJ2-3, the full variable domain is DGGITQSPKYLFRKEGQNVTLSCEQNLNHDAMYWYRQDPGQGLRLIYYSQIVNDFQKGDIAEGYSVSREKKESFPLTVTSAQKNPTAFYLCASTPLAGYTDKQYFGPGTRLTVL.

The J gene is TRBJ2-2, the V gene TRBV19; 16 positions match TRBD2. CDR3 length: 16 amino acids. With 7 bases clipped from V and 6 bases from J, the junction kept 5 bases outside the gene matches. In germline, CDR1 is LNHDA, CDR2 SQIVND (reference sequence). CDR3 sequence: CASTGLAGGPSGELFF. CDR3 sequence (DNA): TGTGCCAGTACGGGACTAGCGGGAGGGCCGTCCGGGGAGCTGTTTTTT.

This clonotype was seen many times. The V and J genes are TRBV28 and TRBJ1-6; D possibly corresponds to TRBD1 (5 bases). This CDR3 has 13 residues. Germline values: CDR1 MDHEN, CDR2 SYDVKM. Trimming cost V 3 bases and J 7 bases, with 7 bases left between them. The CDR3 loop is CASSFRGNSPLHF. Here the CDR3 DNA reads TGTGCCAGCAGTTTTCGGGGGAATTCACCCCTCCACTTT.